A single sample is the source of the 28 T cell receptor beta chains below, sequenced in a study of blood T cells in healthy people across ages. The second PCR ran roughly 6 to 11 cycles with a sample-barcoded 5' primer and J-beta primers. TCRdb ran MiXCR on the 5' RACE reads and lists one entry per CDR3 protein. The sample consists of about 580,000 distinct CDR3 sequences, around 48% of them appearing once. The specimen was blood. All receptors derive from a man aged 80 or over in good health.

The V and J genes are TRBV20-1 and TRBJ2-4; the match to TRBD1 covers 10 bases. There are 16 residues in the CDR3. Germline V CDR1 and CDR2: DFQATT, SNEGSKA (reference sequence). The V and J ends lost 4 bases and 0 bases, in that order; junction bases with no gene match: 6. The CDR3 spells CSAKRGTGVAKNIQYF. The CDR3 region has the DNA TGCAGTGCTAAAAGGGGGACAGGGGTAGCCAAAAACATTCAGTACTTC.

The rearrangement joins TRBV28 to TRBJ1-2, with 9 bases aligning to TRBD1. With 7 bases clipped from V and 8 bases from J, the junction kept 8 bases outside the gene matches. This CDR3 is built from 13 residues. CDR1 and CDR2 from the germline V gene are MDHEN and SYDVKM. The CDR3: CASIGDRVGGYTF. CDR3 bases: TGTGCCAGCATTGGGGACAGGGTTGGGGGCTACACCTTC.

This chain links TRBV6-5 with TRBJ2-5; 7 bases align to TRBD1. V trimming: 5 bases; J trimming: 11 bases; junction bases outside the gene matches: 14. Germline-derived CDR1 and CDR2 are MNHEY and SVGAGI. The CDR3 extends over 14 amino acids. CDR3 region: CASSDFDRATEQYF. CDR3 in DNA: TGTGCCAGCAGTGACTTCGACAGGGCGACTGAGCAGTACTTC.

Here the CDR3 DNA reads TGTGCCAGCAGCCATGGGACTTTCAACACCGGGGAGCTGTTTTTT. This translates into CASSHGTFNTGELFF. This chain connects TRBV7-2 to TRBJ2-2; a weak D match, TRBD2 (6 bases). This CDR3 is 15 amino acids long. Germline assignment: CDR1 SGHTA and CDR2 FQGNSA. V dropped 5 bases and J dropped 2 bases, with 12 bases sitting between them. The variable domain in full, completed from reference TRBV7-2 and TRBJ2-2, reads GAGVSQSPSNKVTEKGKDVELRCDPISGHTALYWYRQSLGQGLEFLIYFQGNSAPDKSGLPSDRFSAERTGGSVSTLTIQRTQQEDSAVYLCASSHGTFNTGELFFGEGSRLTVL.

This chain connects TRBV5-1 to TRBJ2-7; D gene unclear. The length of the CDR3 is 12 residues. CDR1 and CDR2 from the germline V gene are SGHRS and YFSETQ. The V end lost 0 bases, the J end lost 5 bases, and 6 bases lay between the germline ends. The CDR3 nucleotides are TGCGCCAGCAGCTTGGCAGGTCACGAGCAGTACTTC. Translation gives CASSLAGHEQYF.

V gene TRBV4-3 combines with J gene TRBJ1-5; D call uncertain. The germline CDR1 and CDR2 sequences are LGHNA and YSLEER. This CDR3 comprises 15 residues. Trimming took off 0 bases at V and 11 bases at J, with 17 bases between the two ends. CDR3 nucleotide sequence: TGCGCCAGCAGCCAAGATCATGATTCTTCCTGGGCCCAGCATTTT. It specifies CASSQDHDSSWAQHF.

This chain connects TRBV5-1 to TRBJ2-5; D call uncertain. The CDR3 consists of 15 residues. Trimming took 1 base from V and 1 from J, leaving 11 bases between them. The germline gives CDR1 SGHRS, CDR2 YFSETQ. The CDR3 DNA is TGCGCCAGCAGCTTGCACACTCGGATCCAAGAGACCCAGTACTTC. Translation: CASSLHTRIQETQYF.

This clonotype was recorded only once. The chain links TRBV5-1 to TRBJ1-2, with 10 positions matching TRBD1. The germline CDR1 and CDR2 sequences are SGHRS and YFSETQ. V shed 4 bases, J shed 6 bases, and the junction held 9 bases outside the gene matches. CDR3 length: 15 residues. The CDR3 loop is CASSPGTGAVNGYTF. The CDR3, as DNA: TGCGCCAGCAGCCCCGGGACAGGGGCAGTAAATGGCTACACCTTC.

This chain uses TRBV21-1 with TRBJ1-2; the table gives TRBD1 as D, unverified against the DNA. TRBV21-1 is flagged as a pseudogene. The CDR3 is 14 residues long. The CDR3: CASTPWMIGRRYTF. The CDR3 nucleotides read TGTGCCAGCACTCCATGGATGATCGGGCGCCGCTACACCTTC.

The chain employs TRBV11-2 and TRBJ1-6, with 9 positions matching TRBD1. Per the germline V gene, CDR1 is SGHAT and CDR2 is FQNNGV. The CDR3 spans 15 residues. Unmatched junction bases numbered 9, after V lost 5 bases and J lost 10 bases. The DNA for the CDR3 is TGTGCCAGCAGCCAAAGACAGGGGGGAGACTCACCCCTCCACTTT. Translating gives CASSQRQGGDSPLHF. The entire variable domain, with the rest obtained from reference TRBV11-2 and TRBJ1-6, is as follows: EAGVAQSPRYKIIEKRQSVAFWCNPISGHATLYWYQQILGQGPKLLIQFQNNGVVDDSQLPKDRFSAERLKGVDSTLKIQPAKLEDSAVYLCASSQRQGGDSPLHFGNGTRLTVT.

This clonotype appeared a few times. The chain couples TRBV28 to TRBJ1-2, with D hard to call. From germline, CDR1 is MDHEN and CDR2 SYDVKM. V was pared by 6 bases and J by 4 bases, with 9 bases between. CDR3 length: 12 residues. CDR3 sequence reads: CASSPGVYGYTF. DNA of the CDR3: TGTGCCAGCAGCCCCGGGGTCTATGGCTACACCTTC.

Comments on this clonotype: One base away lies a much larger clone, so this may be a sequencing read error. The rearrangement links TRBV7-3 to TRBJ2-1; 8 bases are shared with TRBD1. CDR1 and CDR2 (germline): SGHTA, FQGTGA. This CDR3 has 15 amino acids. This chain's CDR3 is CASSAGQAVYNGQFF. The DNA for the CDR3 is TGTGCCAGCAGCGCGGGACAGGCTGTCTACAATGGGCAGTTCTTC.

The chain employs TRBV2 and TRBJ2-1; D is perhaps TRBD1 (5 bases). The CDR3 covers 13 residues. Trimming shortened V by 7 bases and J by 3 bases, and 10 bases separated the two germline ends. The germline V gene has CDR1 SNHLY and CDR2 FYNNEI. CDR3 sequence (DNA): TGTGCCAGCATGAGACAGCACTACAATGAGCAGTTCTTC. Protein: CASMRQHYNEQFF. The whole variable domain, filled in from reference TRBV2 and TRBJ2-1, reads EPEVTQTPSHQVTQMGQEVILRCVPISNHLYFYWYRQILGQKVEFLVSFYNNEISEKSEIFDDQFSVERPDGSNFTLKIRSTKLEDSAMYFCASMRQHYNEQFFGPGTRLTVL.

V gene TRBV6-2 or TRBV6-3 combines with J gene TRBJ2-5, with 8 nucleotides matching TRBD1. V gave up 6 bases and J gave up 5 bases; unmatched junction bases: 17. CDR1 MNHEY and CDR2 SVGEGT come from the germline V gene. The CDR3 has 17 residues. In DNA, the CDR3 is TGTGCCAGCAGCCGGCCCGGGACAGGAACCTTTTGGGAGACCCAGTACTTC. Amino acids: CASSRPGTGTFWETQYF.

CDR3 in amino acids: CSANSGRNEQYF. CDR3 DNA: TGCAGTGCTAATAGCGGGAGGAACGAGCAGTACTTC. J is TRBJ2-7 and V is TRBV20-1; 10 bases are shared with TRBD2. This CDR3 is 12 amino acids long. Germline V gene lookup returns CDR1 DFQATT and CDR2 SNEGSKA (reference sequence). J gave up 5 bases and V 4 bases, and 2 bases lay outside the gene matches.

This clonotype was picked up many times. The chain has TRBV7-9 and TRBJ2-5; 8 bases map to TRBD1. J lost 4 bases, V lost 5 bases, and 9 bases had no gene match. The CDR3 runs 15 residues. In germline, CDR1 is SEHNR, CDR2 FQNEAQ (reference sequence). The CDR3 coding sequence is TGTGCCAGCAGCCACGGACAGGGACCGGTAGAGACCCAGTACTTC. It yields the protein CASSHGQGPVETQYF.

V and J are TRBV20-1 and TRBJ2-7; 9 bases are shared with TRBD1. In germline, CDR1 is DFQATT, CDR2 SNEGSKA (reference sequence). With 5 bases clipped from V and 5 bases from J, the junction kept 7 bases outside the gene matches. The CDR3 spans 13 residues. The DNA of the CDR3 is TGCAGTGCTCGCCGGGACAGGGCCCACGAGCAGTACTTC. This translates into CSARRDRAHEQYF.

This sequence joins TRBV7-2 and TRBJ2-4; D tentatively fits TRBD1 or TRBD2 (6 bases each). The J call is in doubt because the DNA end fits TRBJ2-7 better. The CDR3 is 17 amino acids. Per the germline V gene, CDR1 is SGHTA and CDR2 is FQGNSA. Here the CDR3 DNA reads TGTGCCAGCAGCTTAGATACGGGGGCGACTCCCCTCTACGAGCAGTACTTC. Protein: CASSLDTGATPLYEQYF.

This chain links TRBV12-3 or TRBV12-4 with TRBJ2-7; D not certain. Matching the DNA end better, TRBJ2-5 makes the J call doubtful. The CDR3 totals 12 residues. The CDR3 DNA is TGTGCCAGCTCCCTTACAAAAGAGACCCAGTACTTC. Its protein is CASSLTKETQYF.

J is TRBJ2-3 and V is TRBV11-2; no definite D call. This CDR3 is 15 amino acids long. CDR1 is SGHAT and CDR2 is FQNNGV in the germline V gene. The V end lost 5 bases, the J end lost 2 bases, and 14 bases lay between the germline ends. The CDR3 nucleotides read TGTGCCAGCAGCCCCCGTCCGCCCCTCACAGATACGCAGTATTTT. It specifies CASSPRPPLTDTQYF.

This clonotype has a single count. DNA for the CDR3: TGTGCCAGCAGAGTCGGTACAGGGGGCTATGGCTACACCTTC. This codes for CASRVGTGGYGYTF. This chain links TRBV2 with TRBJ1-2, with TRBD1 matching over 8 bases. V lost 6 bases, J lost 4 bases, and 7 bases stayed unmatched. The CDR3 totals 14 residues. The germline V gene encodes CDR1 SNHLY and CDR2 FYNNEI.

This chain links TRBV20-1 with TRBJ1-2; TRBD1 aligns across 8 bases. In germline, CDR1 is DFQATT, CDR2 SNEGSKA (reference sequence). This CDR3 has 14 residues. V was pared by 2 bases and J by 8 bases, with 10 bases of the junction left unmatched. The CDR3: CSARSGQAAGGYTF. CDR3 nucleotide sequence: TGCAGTGCTAGATCGGGACAGGCCGCCGGAGGCTACACCTTC.

To note about this clonotype: This clone may be a read error of a much larger clone one base away. The chain combines TRBV29-1 with TRBJ2-3; D is unresolved. Trimming removed 6 bases at V and 10 bases at J, with 14 bases between. The germline V gene encodes CDR1 SQVTM and CDR2 ANQGSEA. There are 11 residues in the CDR3. Written as DNA, the CDR3 is TGCAGCGTCCAACGGACGGATGCGCAGTATTTT. It is translated as CSVQRTDAQYF.

The V and J genes are TRBV28 and TRBJ1-2; possible D gene TRBD1, 6 bases. V was shortened by 3 bases and J by 7 bases, with 9 bases between the two germline ends. This CDR3 is 12 amino acids long. The germline V gene has CDR1 MDHEN and CDR2 SYDVKM. The CDR3 sequence is CASSFNRAGYTF. The CDR3 DNA is TGTGCCAGCAGTTTCAACAGGGCTGGCTACACCTTC.

This rearrangement joins TRBV6-2 or TRBV6-3 to TRBJ2-7; D may be TRBD1 or TRBD2 (5 bases each). V lost 6 bases to trimming and J lost 3 bases, with 15 bases between them. CDR3 length: 14 amino acids. Germline loops: CDR1 MNHEY, CDR2 SVGEGT. The CDR3 region has the DNA TGTGCCAGCAGCTTGGGACGGACCTTCTACGAGCAGTACTTC. Its protein product is CASSLGRTFYEQYF.

This clonotype appeared a few times. The chain combines TRBV29-1 with TRBJ2-5, with TRBD1 matching over 7 bases. Matching the DNA end better, TRBJ2-7 makes the J call doubtful. The CDR3 totals 14 residues. Germline V lookup: CDR1 SQVTM, CDR2 ANQGSEA. CDR3 in DNA: TGCAGCGTGGGCATGACAGGGACGCGGGACGAGCAGTACTTC. This sequence encodes CSVGMTGTRDEQYF.

This clonotype was seen only a few times. The chain carries TRBV7-2 and TRBJ2-7, with 12 bases that match TRBD1. CDR1 and CDR2 (germline): SGHTA, FQGNSA. This CDR3 comprises 15 residues. Trimming cost V 3 bases and J 4 bases; bases outside gene matches: 4. CDR3 protein: CASSFQGQGAYEQYF. The CDR3 DNA follows: TGTGCCAGCAGCTTCCAGGGACAGGGGGCTTACGAGCAGTACTTC.

This clonotype was detected only once. The rearrangement links TRBV6-2 or TRBV6-3 to TRBJ2-7; D not certain. The germline V gene has CDR1 MNHEY and CDR2 SVGEGT. CDR3 size: 11 residues. V was clipped by 8 bases and J by 9 bases, with 14 bases between them. In DNA, the CDR3 is TGTGCCAGCGGATTAAGGCGTCTGCAGTACTTC. Translating gives CASGLRRLQYF.